This entry concerns a single TCR beta chain. Its target is not known. The data were obtained in a study of cytomegalovirus exposure and HLA in healthy donors. Across the whole study: In an earlier analysis, 95 million to 140 million unique TCR beta sequences were found from some 180 million T cells. Study-level results: Clonal expansion, a later analysis showed, was greater in HLA-associated TCR beta chains than in equally common others. When a later analysis was performed, an Asian-associated ancestry cluster reportedly had fewer N-insertions than the approximately 700-donor mean.

The PCR ran on 60 Vbeta and 13 Jbeta primers. Here immunoSEQ multiplex PCR was the method, and the copy in TCRdb shows in-frame clones only, minus some. The sample records 120,000 or so clones, roughly 80% being singletons. CDR1 MRHNA and CDR2 SNTAGT come from the germline V gene. The V gene end was trimmed by 9 bases and the J gene end by 3 bases; junction bases not matched to a gene: 14. This CDR3 contains 18 residues. The gene calls are TRBV6-4 and TRBJ2-2, with 12 bases matching TRBD2. Sequencing input: PBMCs. The clonotype was recovered from a man in his thirties or forties in good health and CMV-seropositive. The CDR3 DNA sequence: TGTGCCAGACTTGACGTACTAGCGGGGGGAGGGGACACCGGGGAGCTGTTTTTT. Translation gives CARLDVLAGGGDTGELFF.